This entry concerns a single T cell receptor beta chain. Per the original methods: Estimation of nucleated cell counts relied on the amplification of reference gene primers. Method: immunoSEQ multiplex PCR; TCRdb's copy keeps in-frame clones and lacks some. The V and J calls and clone size were taken over from that table, and D and trimming were inferred from the DNA. The sample comprises 80,000 to 95,000 clones, 60% to 80% of which are singletons, and about 4.2% rests with the top ten. This sample was included in a study of blood T cell repertoires in COVID-19. Study-wide background: Material from acute and convalescent COVID-19 was sourced from the United States, Italy and Spain. Sources were T cells, B-cell-depleted T cells, or PBMCs; the material itself was cDNA or gDNA.

The CDR3 totals 15 residues. Per germline, CDR1 KGHSH and CDR2 LQKENI. With 5 bases removed from V and 3 bases from J, the gap between germline ends came to 14 bases. V gene TRBV18 combines with J gene TRBJ2-1; D is unclear. Sample: peripheral blood. The source is a woman in her 50s with acute or convalescent COVID-19. CDR3 protein: CASSNMGKDYNEQFF. CDR3 bases: TGTGCCAGCTCAAACATGGGCAAAGACTACAATGAGCAGTTCTTC.